One sample yielded the 14 T cell receptor beta chains listed below, sequenced in a study of cytomegalovirus exposure and HLA in healthy donors. The PCR had 60 Vbeta and 13 Jbeta primers. Method: immunoSEQ multiplex PCR; TCRdb's copy keeps in-frame clones and lacks some. This table has roughly 43,000 clones, approximately 80% appearing once. What was sequenced was PBMCs. These receptors all come from a man aged 25 to 40 in good health and CMV-seronegative.

CDR3 DNA sequence: TGTGCCAGCAGCTTACGCCGCTTGAGCTCCTACAATGAGCAGTTCTTC. Amino acids: CASSLRRLSSYNEQFF. The rearrangement joins TRBV5-6 to TRBJ2-1; D remains ambiguous. In germline, CDR1 is SGHDT, CDR2 YYEEEE. Trimming stripped 2 bases from V and 0 bases from J, with 12 bases between. The CDR3 spans 16 residues.

The chain uses TRBV4-2 and TRBJ2-1; D unclear. V shed 0 bases and J shed 3 bases, with 9 bases lying between them. The CDR3 has 15 amino acids. Germline CDR1 LGHNA, CDR2 YNFKEQ. The CDR3 sequence: CASSQDRNYYNEQFF. Written as DNA, the CDR3 is TGTGCCAGCAGCCAAGATCGGAACTACTACAATGAGCAGTTCTTC.

The chain combines TRBV7-2 with TRBJ1-6, with D possibly matching TRBD1 (5 bases). Trimming removed 5 bases from V and 7 bases from J, with 15 bases in between. The CDR3 totals 15 residues. Germline V gives CDR1 SGHTA, CDR2 FQGNSA. The CDR3 nucleotides read TGTGCCAGCAGCCAGGTGCAGGGTGGGAATTCACCCCTCCACTTT. It codes for CASSQVQGGNSPLHF.

The genes are TRBV6-5 and TRBJ2-2, with 7 bases matching TRBD1. J gave up 1 base and V 2 bases, and 1 base lay outside the gene matches. Germline-derived CDR1 and CDR2 are MNHEY and SVGAGI. This CDR3 is 15 amino acids long. CDR3 residues: CASSYGTVNTGELFF. CDR3 nucleotides: TGTGCCAGCAGTTACGGGACAGTGAACACCGGGGAGCTGTTTTTT.

The CDR3 DNA reads as TGCGCCAGCAGCTTACCAGAGAAACCTACAGGGGAGCCCAATGAGCAGTTCTTC. It is translated as CASSLPEKPTGEPNEQFF. This chain uses TRBV5-1 with TRBJ2-1, with 7 bases identical to TRBD1. The V segment lost 2 bases and the J segment 6 bases; nucleotides outside the gene matches: 17. This CDR3 is built from 18 residues. Germline V gene sequence: CDR1 SGHRS, CDR2 YFSETQ.

There are a few counts of this clone. The V gene is TRBV4-3, the J gene TRBJ2-2; no clear D gene. This CDR3 has 13 residues. The V end was cut by 4 bases, the J end by 4 bases, with 7 bases between. Germline V gene data show CDR1 as LGHNA and CDR2 as YSLEER. The CDR3 here is CASSRIRTGELFF. CDR3 DNA: TGCGCCAGCAGCCGTATCCGCACCGGGGAGCTGTTTTTT.

Concerning this clone: The sample holds other DNA sequences that translate to the same CDR3. The V and J genes are TRBV18 and TRBJ1-5; 7 bases line up with TRBD1. Germline assignment: CDR1 KGHSH and CDR2 LQKENI. After removal of 3 bases from V and 4 bases from J, the junction contained 3 bases not matched to a gene. The CDR3 has 14 residues. The CDR3 DNA reads as TGTGCCAGCTCACCCGAGACAGGGAATCAGCCCCAGCATTTT. Protein sequence: CASSPETGNQPQHF.

This chain connects TRBV14 to TRBJ1-3, with a weak D call TRBD1 (5 bases). There are 14 residues in the CDR3. Deletions cut 1 base from V and 5 bases from J, with 9 bases between. Germline CDR1 is SGHDN and CDR2 is FVKESK. CDR3 nucleotide sequence: TGTGCCAGCAGCCAAGCAGGGCAGCGAAACACCATATATTTT. It encodes CASSQAGQRNTIYF.

The chain links TRBV11-2 to TRBJ2-7; 12 nucleotides agree with TRBD1. V shed 3 bases and J 0 bases; nucleotides not matched to a gene: 6. CDR3 length: 17 amino acids. Per germline, CDR1 SGHAT and CDR2 FQNNGV. CDR3 residues: CASSLGTGGLTSYEQYF. The CDR3 nucleotides read TGTGCCAGCAGCTTGGGGACAGGGGGCTTAACCTCCTACGAGCAGTACTTC.

This clone was observed a handful of times. The chain joins TRBV10-3 to TRBJ2-2; 10 bases fit TRBD1. The junction had 3 bases not matched to a gene; V was cut back by 4 bases and J by 4 bases. The CDR3 totals 15 residues. Germline lookup yields CDR1 ENHRY and CDR2 SYGVKD. CDR3 amino acids: CAISGDRGPTGELFF. The CDR3 DNA follows: TGTGCCATCAGTGGGGACAGGGGCCCCACCGGGGAGCTGTTTTTT.

The genes are TRBV19 and TRBJ2-7, with D possibly TRBD2 on 5 matching bases. V lost 5 bases, J lost 0 bases, and 23 bases lay in between. Per the germline V gene, CDR1 is LNHDA and CDR2 is SQIVND (reference sequence). The CDR3 contains 18 residues. The CDR3 nucleotides read TGTGCCAGTAGTTCCCGCCCGGCTGGCGGACTCAACTCCTACGAGCAGTACTTC. The encoded protein is CASSSRPAGGLNSYEQYF.

This clone turned up a few times. The V and J genes are TRBV27 and TRBJ1-1; D ambiguous. This CDR3 comprises 13 residues. The V end lost 6 bases, the J end lost 4 bases, and 12 bases lay between the germline ends. Per the germline V gene, CDR1 is MNHEY and CDR2 is SMNVEV (reference sequence). In DNA, the CDR3 is TGTGCCAGCAGCCCTCGGGGTGGCACTGAAGCTTTCTTT. Translating gives CASSPRGGTEAFF.

The chain combines TRBV6-5 with TRBJ1-1, with D possibly matching TRBD1 (5 bases). The CDR3 extends over 16 amino acids. Per the germline V gene, CDR1 is MNHEY and CDR2 is SVGAGI. Deletions cut 0 bases from V and 1 base from J, with 12 bases between. CDR3 residues: CASSYSLGEWNTEAFF. The DNA of the CDR3 is TGTGCCAGCAGTTACTCGTTAGGGGAATGGAACACTGAAGCTTTCTTT.

This chain connects TRBV7-6 to TRBJ1-1; D remains unclear. V shed 1 base and J shed 7 bases, with 13 bases lying between them. Germline CDR1 reads SGHVS; CDR2 reads FNYEAQ. This CDR3 comprises 14 residues. CDR3 in DNA: TGTGCCAGCAGCTTAGGAGGAGGTTTTCGTGAAGCTTTCTTT. It codes for CASSLGGGFREAFF.